These T cell receptor beta chains were read from a single sample in a study of cytomegalovirus exposure and HLA in healthy donors. Assay used: immunoSEQ multiplex PCR; TCRdb lists only in-frame clones, some missing. The table shows approximately 150,000 clones, with roughly 84% occurring only once. Sequenced material: PBMCs. The receptors were gathered from a man aged 25 to 45 in good health and CMV-seropositive. The CDR3 runs from the conserved cysteine through the conserved F or W. Fields, in order: D gene, clone size, J gene, V gene, CDR3 DNA, CDR3 protein. D genes are given only for firm matches. Size is omitted from some rows. Given values are once, few, many or a class for expanded clones.

d_call: TRBD1
clone_size: -
j_call: TRBJ1-6
v_call: TRBV5-1
cdr3_nt: TGCGCCAGCAGCTTCGGGGACAGGGGAATGTCACCCCTCCACTTT
cdr3_aa: CASSFGDRGMSPLHF

d_call: TRBD1
clone_size: once
j_call: TRBJ2-7
v_call: TRBV19
cdr3_nt: TGTGTCCGACAGGGCCGATCCTACGAGCAGTACTTC
cdr3_aa: CVRQGRSYEQYF

d_call: TRBD1
clone_size: -
j_call: TRBJ1-2
v_call: TRBV27
cdr3_nt: TGTGCCAGCAGTTTAGATTCAGGGGGCTGGAGCTACACCTTC
cdr3_aa: CASSLDSGGWSYTF

d_call: -
clone_size: -
j_call: TRBJ2-3
v_call: TRBV28
cdr3_nt: TGTGCCAGCAGTTCCGTTGTTACGCAGTATTTT
cdr3_aa: CASSSVVTQYF

d_call: -
clone_size: -
j_call: TRBJ1-5
v_call: TRBV28
cdr3_nt: TGTGCCAGCAGTTTATCAGGGCATCCCTCTCCTCAGCCCCAGCATTTT
cdr3_aa: CASSLSGHPSPQPQHF

d_call: -
clone_size: once
j_call: TRBJ2-1
v_call: TRBV28
cdr3_nt: TGTGCCAGCAGTTTAAGAGCGGGTGTTTACAATGAGCAGTTCTTC
cdr3_aa: CASSLRAGVYNEQFF

d_call: -
clone_size: -
j_call: TRBJ2-7
v_call: TRBV6-1
cdr3_nt: TGTGCCAGCAGGAGAGGGTCCAGCCGAAACTACGAGCAGTACTTC
cdr3_aa: CASRRGSSRNYEQYF

d_call: -
clone_size: once
j_call: TRBJ1-4
v_call: TRBV30
cdr3_nt: TGTGCCTGCTCCCCTGACGGGTCAACTAATGAAAAACTGTTTTTT
cdr3_aa: CACSPDGSTNEKLFF

d_call: -
clone_size: -
j_call: TRBJ2-3
v_call: TRBV28
cdr3_nt: TGTGCCAGCAGTGAAACAACGGCCGGCGGAACAGATACGCAGTATTTT
cdr3_aa: CASSETTAGGTDTQYF

d_call: -
clone_size: -
j_call: TRBJ2-7
v_call: TRBV7-2
cdr3_nt: TGTGCCAGCAGCGCTCTGGGACACAGCTACGAGCAGTACTTC
cdr3_aa: CASSALGHSYEQYF

d_call: -
clone_size: -
j_call: TRBJ1-2
v_call: TRBV28
cdr3_nt: TGTGCCAGCAGTCCAAGGCGGGAGAACTATGGCTACACCTTC
cdr3_aa: CASSPRRENYGYTF

d_call: -
clone_size: -
j_call: TRBJ2-5
v_call: TRBV5-6
cdr3_nt: TGTGCCAGCAGCCCCAGCGGACGGCCACAAGAGACCCAGTACTTC
cdr3_aa: CASSPSGRPQETQYF

d_call: TRBD1
clone_size: -
j_call: TRBJ1-2
v_call: TRBV29-1
cdr3_nt: TGCAGCGTTGGTCAGGGGGCGGGCAACTATGGCTACACCTTC
cdr3_aa: CSVGQGAGNYGYTF

d_call: -
clone_size: -
j_call: TRBJ1-1
v_call: TRBV5-4
cdr3_nt: TGTGCCAGCAGCTTGGTTGGTAGACACCCGAACACTGAAGCTTTCTTT
cdr3_aa: CASSLVGRHPNTEAFF

d_call: -
clone_size: -
j_call: TRBJ1-1
v_call: TRBV13
cdr3_nt: TGTGCCAGCAGCTTAGTAGGGGCTAATGAAGCTTTCTTT
cdr3_aa: CASSLVGANEAFF

d_call: TRBD2
clone_size: -
j_call: TRBJ2-7
v_call: TRBV11-2
cdr3_nt: TGTGCCAGCAGACTAGGATCAAGCGGGAGGGGTAGGGAGCAGTACTTC
cdr3_aa: CASRLGSSGRGREQYF

d_call: -
clone_size: -
j_call: TRBJ1-1
v_call: TRBV19
cdr3_nt: TGTGCCAGTAGTATAGGTCGGGAGACCGAAGCTTTCTTT
cdr3_aa: CASSIGRETEAFF

d_call: TRBD1
clone_size: few
j_call: TRBJ2-3
v_call: TRBV19
cdr3_nt: TGTGCCAGTGAACCGAGAGTGGCAGGGGGAGTGGATACGCAGTATTTT
cdr3_aa: CASEPRVAGGVDTQYF

d_call: -
clone_size: -
j_call: TRBJ2-3
v_call: TRBV5-3
cdr3_nt: TGTGCCAGAAGCCGTGACAGGCCAGATACGCAGTATTTT
cdr3_aa: CARSRDRPDTQYF

d_call: -
clone_size: -
j_call: TRBJ2-7
v_call: TRBV18
cdr3_nt: TGTGCCAGCTCACTGACCGCCGGGGGGCGTCACGAGCAGTACTTC
cdr3_aa: CASSLTAGGRHEQYF

d_call: -
clone_size: -
j_call: TRBJ2-1
v_call: TRBV7-3
cdr3_nt: TGTGCCAGCAGCCCATTGGGGGCAGGGTCCTACAATGAGCAGTTCTTC
cdr3_aa: CASSPLGAGSYNEQFF

d_call: -
clone_size: -
j_call: TRBJ1-5
v_call: TRBV19
cdr3_nt: TGTGCCAGTAGTATGGCCCTCGATCAGCCCCAGCATTTT
cdr3_aa: CASSMALDQPQHF

d_call: -
clone_size: -
j_call: TRBJ2-1
v_call: TRBV9
cdr3_nt: TGTGCCAGCAGCGTAGAGCCTAGCACCCTCTACAATGAGCAGTTCTTC
cdr3_aa: CASSVEPSTLYNEQFF

d_call: -
clone_size: -
j_call: TRBJ1-1
v_call: TRBV4-1
cdr3_nt: TGCGCCAGCAGCCATCCCCCCACAGGGAACACTGAAGCTTTCTTT
cdr3_aa: CASSHPPTGNTEAFF

d_call: TRBD1
clone_size: -
j_call: TRBJ1-6
v_call: TRBV5-1
cdr3_nt: TGCGCCAGCAGCCCGGGACAGCCAGAACGGGGGAATTCACCCCTCCACTTT
cdr3_aa: CASSPGQPERGNSPLHF

d_call: -
clone_size: -
j_call: TRBJ2-3
v_call: TRBV28
cdr3_nt: TGTGCCAGCAGGTCCCCGGGAACACATACGCAGTATTTT
cdr3_aa: CASRSPGTHTQYF

d_call: TRBD1
clone_size: few
j_call: TRBJ1-1
v_call: TRBV10-3
cdr3_nt: TGTGCCATCAGTCCCGACAGGGGGAGCACTGAAGCTTTCTTT
cdr3_aa: CAISPDRGSTEAFF

d_call: -
clone_size: -
j_call: TRBJ2-3
v_call: TRBV7-9
cdr3_nt: TGTGCCAGCAGCCCCCCCCGCCAGGCGGGATCTAGCACAGATACGCAGTATTTT
cdr3_aa: CASSPPRQAGSSTDTQYF

d_call: TRBD2
clone_size: few
j_call: TRBJ2-7
v_call: TRBV7-2
cdr3_nt: TGTGCCAGCAGCTCCAGCGGGGGGGCGATCGAGCAGTACTTC
cdr3_aa: CASSSSGGAIEQYF

d_call: TRBD2
clone_size: -
j_call: TRBJ2-4
v_call: TRBV10-3
cdr3_nt: TGTGCCATCAGCGAGCGGGATTCCATTCAGTACTTC
cdr3_aa: CAISERDSIQYF

d_call: TRBD1
clone_size: -
j_call: TRBJ2-5
v_call: TRBV5-4
cdr3_nt: TGTGCCAGCAGCAACCGGCGGCAGGGGGCAGAGACCCAGTACTTC
cdr3_aa: CASSNRRQGAETQYF

d_call: TRBD1
clone_size: few
j_call: TRBJ1-6
v_call: TRBV18
cdr3_nt: TGTGCCAGCTCGCCCACAGGGGACTCACCCCTCCACTTT
cdr3_aa: CASSPTGDSPLHF

d_call: TRBD2
clone_size: few
j_call: TRBJ2-7
v_call: TRBV28
cdr3_nt: TGTGCCAGCAGTTTCAGGACTAGCGGGACCTCCTACGAGCAGTACTTC
cdr3_aa: CASSFRTSGTSYEQYF

d_call: -
clone_size: -
j_call: TRBJ1-5
v_call: TRBV28
cdr3_nt: TGTGCCAGCAGTTTTATGTTAGAGAGCAATCAGCCCCAGCATTTT
cdr3_aa: CASSFMLESNQPQHF

d_call: TRBD1
clone_size: -
j_call: TRBJ2-5
v_call: TRBV29-1
cdr3_nt: TGCAGCGTTGAGGAGACAGGGGCGGAGACCCAGTACTTC
cdr3_aa: CSVEETGAETQYF

d_call: -
clone_size: -
j_call: TRBJ1-5
v_call: TRBV6-1
cdr3_nt: TGTGCCAGCGGTACCGGGACATATAGCAATCAGCCCCAGCATTTT
cdr3_aa: CASGTGTYSNQPQHF

d_call: -
clone_size: -
j_call: TRBJ1-2
v_call: TRBV29-1
cdr3_nt: TGCAGCGTTGACAGGGTGTATGGCTACACCTTC
cdr3_aa: CSVDRVYGYTF

d_call: TRBD1
clone_size: -
j_call: TRBJ1-2
v_call: TRBV27
cdr3_nt: TGTGCCAGCAGTCCCCGGGACAGGTTATATGGCTACACCTTC
cdr3_aa: CASSPRDRLYGYTF

d_call: -
clone_size: -
j_call: TRBJ2-5
v_call: TRBV4-1
cdr3_nt: TGCGCCAGCAGCCAAGCCCCCGATGAGCCGGTGTTCCGCCAAGAGACCCAGTACTTC
cdr3_aa: CASSQAPDEPVFRQETQYF

d_call: TRBD1
clone_size: -
j_call: TRBJ2-7
v_call: TRBV7-8
cdr3_nt: TGTGCCAGCAGCCGTACGGGACAGCTAGCCTACGAGCAGTACTTC
cdr3_aa: CASSRTGQLAYEQYF

d_call: -
clone_size: -
j_call: TRBJ2-3
v_call: TRBV2
cdr3_nt: TGTGCCAGCAGTGTGGAAGGGGCCAGCACAGATACGCAGTATTTT
cdr3_aa: CASSVEGASTDTQYF

d_call: -
clone_size: -
j_call: TRBJ1-1
v_call: TRBV30
cdr3_nt: TGTGCCTGGAGTGTACGCAGGGTGGGGACTGAAGCTTTCTTT
cdr3_aa: CAWSVRRVGTEAFF

d_call: -
clone_size: -
j_call: TRBJ2-2
v_call: TRBV6-4
cdr3_nt: TGTGCCAGCAGTACAGATGCCGGGGAGCTGTTTTTT
cdr3_aa: CASSTDAGELFF

d_call: -
clone_size: -
j_call: TRBJ2-1
v_call: TRBV2
cdr3_nt: TGTGCCAGCAGTGAGGGCAGCAGCTCCTACAATGAGCAGTTCTTC
cdr3_aa: CASSEGSSSYNEQFF

d_call: -
clone_size: -
j_call: TRBJ1-2
v_call: TRBV19
cdr3_nt: TGTGCCAGTAGCTTCGGGTCCGGCGGCTATGGCTACACCTTC
cdr3_aa: CASSFGSGGYGYTF

d_call: TRBD1
clone_size: -
j_call: TRBJ1-2
v_call: TRBV6-1
cdr3_nt: TGTGCCAGCAGATACCGACAGGGAACTAACTATGGCTACACCTTC
cdr3_aa: CASRYRQGTNYGYTF

d_call: TRBD1
clone_size: few
j_call: TRBJ1-6
v_call: TRBV6-5
cdr3_nt: TGTGCCAGCAGCCCCGGACAGGGAATAACGCTCTTT
cdr3_aa: CASSPGQGITLF

d_call: TRBD1
clone_size: -
j_call: TRBJ1-2
v_call: TRBV6-5
cdr3_nt: TGTGCCAGCAGTAAACAGGGGGCTTCAGCTGGCTACACCTTC
cdr3_aa: CASSKQGASAGYTF

d_call: TRBD1
clone_size: -
j_call: TRBJ2-6
v_call: TRBV6-5
cdr3_nt: TGTGCCAGCACCAGACAGGGGTCTGGGGCCAACGTCCTGACTTTC
cdr3_aa: CASTRQGSGANVLTF

d_call: TRBD2
clone_size: few
j_call: TRBJ2-7
v_call: TRBV5-4
cdr3_nt: TGTGCCAGCAGCTTGGTGCCTAGCGGGTTCTCCTACGAGCAGTACTTC
cdr3_aa: CASSLVPSGFSYEQYF

d_call: -
clone_size: -
j_call: TRBJ2-3
v_call: TRBV6-5
cdr3_nt: TGTGCCAGCAGTTACGGACAGACCCCAAGCACAGATACGCAGTATTTT
cdr3_aa: CASSYGQTPSTDTQYF

d_call: TRBD1
clone_size: -
j_call: TRBJ1-1
v_call: TRBV6-1
cdr3_nt: TGTGCCAGCAGTGCAGCGACAGGGGAGGGGACTGAAGCTTTCTTT
cdr3_aa: CASSAATGEGTEAFF